The entry below describes one TCR beta chain. This record belongs to a study of blood T cell repertoires in COVID-19. About the research overall: Donors in the United States, Italy and Spain gave samples during acute or convalescent COVID-19.

Germline lookup yields CDR1 SGHNT and CDR2 YYREEE (reference sequence). This CDR3 is built from 15 residues. After removal of 3 bases from V and 3 bases from J, the junction contained 6 bases not matched to a gene. The protocol was immunoSEQ multiplex PCR, while the TCRdb copy is restricted to in-frame clones and leaves out a portion. This table holds approximately 460,000 clones, roughly nine tenths found once. The sequencing sample was made of peripheral blood. The sequence came from a man younger than 30 with COVID-19, enrolled during active disease. This rearrangement joins TRBV5-4 to TRBJ1-1; 9 bases are shared with TRBD1. The CDR3 DNA reads TGTGCCAGCAGCTCCCCGGGACAGGGCTACACTGAAGCTTTCTTT. It specifies CASSSPGQGYTEAFF.